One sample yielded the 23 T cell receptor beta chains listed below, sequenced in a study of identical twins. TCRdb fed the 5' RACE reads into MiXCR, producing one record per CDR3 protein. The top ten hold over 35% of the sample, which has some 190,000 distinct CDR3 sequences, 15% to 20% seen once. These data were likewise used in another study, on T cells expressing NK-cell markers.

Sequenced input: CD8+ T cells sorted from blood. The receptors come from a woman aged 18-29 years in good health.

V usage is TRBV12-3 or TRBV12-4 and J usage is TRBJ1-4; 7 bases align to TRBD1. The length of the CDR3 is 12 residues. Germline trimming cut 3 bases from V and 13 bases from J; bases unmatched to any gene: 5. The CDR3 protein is CASSFDRVGLFF. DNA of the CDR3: TGTGCCAGCAGTTTCGACAGGGTCGGACTGTTTTTT.

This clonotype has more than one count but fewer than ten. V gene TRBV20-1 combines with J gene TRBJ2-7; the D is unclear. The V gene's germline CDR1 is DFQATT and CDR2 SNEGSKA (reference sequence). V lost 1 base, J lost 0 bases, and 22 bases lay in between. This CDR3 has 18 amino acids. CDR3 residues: CSARVLGRLALPSYEQYF. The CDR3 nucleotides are TGCAGTGCTAGAGTCCTGGGTCGACTTGCCTTGCCCTCCTACGAGCAGTACTTC.

The CDR3 spells CASSSLADYEQYF. In DNA, the CDR3 is TGTGCCAGCAGTTCTTTAGCGGACTACGAGCAGTACTTC. The chain uses TRBV6-6 and TRBJ2-7; a weak D match, TRBD2 (6 bases). From germline, CDR1 is MNHNY and CDR2 SVGAGI (reference sequence). Trimming cost V 4 bases and J 3 bases, with 10 bases left between them. The CDR3 consists of 13 residues.

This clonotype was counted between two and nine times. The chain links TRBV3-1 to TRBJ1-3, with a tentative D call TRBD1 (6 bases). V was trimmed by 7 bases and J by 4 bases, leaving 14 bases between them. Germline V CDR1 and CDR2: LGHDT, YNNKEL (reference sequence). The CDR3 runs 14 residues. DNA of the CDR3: TGTGCCAGCACATACAGGGCTGGAGGAAACACCATATATTTT. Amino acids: CASTYRAGGNTIYF.

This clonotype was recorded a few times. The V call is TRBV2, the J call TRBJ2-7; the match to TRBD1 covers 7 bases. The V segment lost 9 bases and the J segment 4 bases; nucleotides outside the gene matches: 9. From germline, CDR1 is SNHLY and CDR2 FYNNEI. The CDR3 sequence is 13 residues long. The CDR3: CASRGQDVYEQYF. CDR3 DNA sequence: TGTGCCAGTAGAGGACAGGATGTTTACGAGCAGTACTTC.

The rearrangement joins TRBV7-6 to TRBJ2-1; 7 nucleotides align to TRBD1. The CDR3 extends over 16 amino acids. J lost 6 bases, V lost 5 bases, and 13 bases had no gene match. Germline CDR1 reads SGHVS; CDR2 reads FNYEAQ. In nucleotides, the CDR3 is TGTGCCAGCAGCCCTAGACAGGGAGAGGTTGGCAATGAGCAGTTCTTC. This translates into CASSPRQGEVGNEQFF.

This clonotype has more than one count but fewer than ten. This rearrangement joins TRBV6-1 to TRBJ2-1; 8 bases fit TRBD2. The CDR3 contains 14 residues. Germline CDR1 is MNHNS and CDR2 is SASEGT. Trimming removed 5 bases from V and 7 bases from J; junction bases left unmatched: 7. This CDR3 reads CASSPGRAGNEQFF. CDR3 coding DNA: TGTGCCAGCAGTCCCGGGAGGGCGGGGAATGAGCAGTTCTTC.

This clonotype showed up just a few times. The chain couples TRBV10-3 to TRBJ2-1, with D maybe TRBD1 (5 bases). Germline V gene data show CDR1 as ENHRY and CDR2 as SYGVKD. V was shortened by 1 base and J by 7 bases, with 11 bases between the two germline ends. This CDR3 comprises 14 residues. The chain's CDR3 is CAISEFGGANEQFF. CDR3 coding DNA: TGTGCCATCAGTGAGTTTGGTGGGGCAAATGAGCAGTTCTTC.

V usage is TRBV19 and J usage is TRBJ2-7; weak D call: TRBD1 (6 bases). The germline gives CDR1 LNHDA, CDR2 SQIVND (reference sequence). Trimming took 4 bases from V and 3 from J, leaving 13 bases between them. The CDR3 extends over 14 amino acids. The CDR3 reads CASSTRDTDYEQYF. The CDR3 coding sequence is TGTGCCAGTAGTACCCGGGACACCGACTACGAGCAGTACTTC.

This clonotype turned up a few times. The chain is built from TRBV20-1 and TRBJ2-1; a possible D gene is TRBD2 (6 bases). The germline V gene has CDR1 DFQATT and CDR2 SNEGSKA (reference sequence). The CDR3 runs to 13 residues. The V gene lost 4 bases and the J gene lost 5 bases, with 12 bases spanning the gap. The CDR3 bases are TGCAGTGCTACAGCGACTAGGGACAATGAGCAGTTCTTC. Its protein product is CSATATRDNEQFF.

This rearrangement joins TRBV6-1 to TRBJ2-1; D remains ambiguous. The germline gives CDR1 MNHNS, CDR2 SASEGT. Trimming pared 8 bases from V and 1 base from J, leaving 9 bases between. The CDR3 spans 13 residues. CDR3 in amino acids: CASGQVSYNEQFF. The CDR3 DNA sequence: TGTGCCAGCGGGCAGGTATCCTACAATGAGCAGTTCTTC.

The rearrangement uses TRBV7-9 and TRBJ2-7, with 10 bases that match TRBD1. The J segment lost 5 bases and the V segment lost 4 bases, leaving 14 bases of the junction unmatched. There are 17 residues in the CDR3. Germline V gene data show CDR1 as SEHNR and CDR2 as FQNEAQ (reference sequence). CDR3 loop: CASSSARTGGIEDEQYF. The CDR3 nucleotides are TGTGCCAGCAGCTCAGCCAGGACAGGGGGAATTGAAGACGAGCAGTACTTC. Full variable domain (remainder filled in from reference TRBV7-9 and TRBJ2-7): DTGVSQNPRHKITKRGQNVTFRCDPISEHNRLYWYRQTLGQGPEFLTYFQNEAQLEKSRLLSDRFSAERPKGSFSTLEIQRTEQGDSAMYLCASSSARTGGIEDEQYFGPGTRLTVT.

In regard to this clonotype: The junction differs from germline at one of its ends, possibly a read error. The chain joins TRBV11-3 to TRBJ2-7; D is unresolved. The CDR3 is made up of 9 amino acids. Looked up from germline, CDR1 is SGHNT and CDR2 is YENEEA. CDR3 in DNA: TGTGCCAGCAGCCGTCGGACCGACTTC. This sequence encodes CASSRRTDF.

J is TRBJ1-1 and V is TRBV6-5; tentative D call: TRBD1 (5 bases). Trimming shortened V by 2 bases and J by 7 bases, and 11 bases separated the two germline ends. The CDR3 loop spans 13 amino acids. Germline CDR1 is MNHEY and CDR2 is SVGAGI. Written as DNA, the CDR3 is TGTGCCAGCAGTTACAGAAGGGGTTTTGAAGCTTTCTTT. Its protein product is CASSYRRGFEAFF.

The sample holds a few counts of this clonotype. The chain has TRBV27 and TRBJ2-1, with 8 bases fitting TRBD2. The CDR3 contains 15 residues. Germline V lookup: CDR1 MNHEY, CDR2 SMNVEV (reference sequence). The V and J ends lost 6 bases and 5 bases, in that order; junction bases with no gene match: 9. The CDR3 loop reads CASSPGTRGNNEQFF. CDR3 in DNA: TGTGCCAGCAGCCCCGGGACTAGGGGGAACAATGAGCAGTTCTTC.

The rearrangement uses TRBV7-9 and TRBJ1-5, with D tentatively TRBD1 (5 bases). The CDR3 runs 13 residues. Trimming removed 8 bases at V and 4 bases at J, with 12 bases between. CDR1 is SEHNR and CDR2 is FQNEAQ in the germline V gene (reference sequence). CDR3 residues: CASANGGNQPQHF. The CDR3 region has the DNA TGTGCCAGCGCTAATGGGGGGAATCAGCCCCAGCATTTT.

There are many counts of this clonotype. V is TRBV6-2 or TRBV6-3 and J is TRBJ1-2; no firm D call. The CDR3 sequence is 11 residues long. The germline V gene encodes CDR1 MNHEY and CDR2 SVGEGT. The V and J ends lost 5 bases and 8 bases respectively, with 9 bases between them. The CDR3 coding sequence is TGTGCCAGCAGTGCTTGGTACGGCTACACCTTC. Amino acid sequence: CASSAWYGYTF.

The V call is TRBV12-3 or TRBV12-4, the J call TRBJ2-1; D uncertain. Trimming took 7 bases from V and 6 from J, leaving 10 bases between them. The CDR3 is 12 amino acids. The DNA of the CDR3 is TGTGCCAGCAAAACCTTGGGCAATGAGCAGTTCTTC. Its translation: CASKTLGNEQFF.

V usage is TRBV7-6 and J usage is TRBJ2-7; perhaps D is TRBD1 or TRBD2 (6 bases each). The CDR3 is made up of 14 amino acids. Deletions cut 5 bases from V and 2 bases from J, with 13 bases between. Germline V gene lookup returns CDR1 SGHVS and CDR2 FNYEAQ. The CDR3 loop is CASSPGAETYEQYF. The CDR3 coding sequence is TGTGCCAGCAGCCCGGGGGCAGAAACCTACGAGCAGTACTTC.

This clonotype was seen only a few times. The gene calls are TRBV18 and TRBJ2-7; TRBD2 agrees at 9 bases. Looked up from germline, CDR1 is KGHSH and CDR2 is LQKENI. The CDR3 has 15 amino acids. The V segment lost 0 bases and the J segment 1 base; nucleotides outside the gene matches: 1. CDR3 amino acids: CASSPPTSGSYEQYF. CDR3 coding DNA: TGTGCCAGCTCACCACCGACTAGCGGATCCTACGAGCAGTACTTC.

The CDR3 sequence is CAISSVRGGDSYEQYF. The CDR3 region has the DNA TGTGCCATCAGCTCCGTACGTGGGGGAGACTCCTACGAGCAGTACTTC. The chain employs TRBV10-3 and TRBJ2-7; either TRBD1 or TRBD2 may fit D (5 bases each). Per germline, CDR1 ENHRY and CDR2 SYGVKD. Trimming stripped 6 bases from V and 0 bases from J, with 18 bases between. The CDR3 length is 16 residues.

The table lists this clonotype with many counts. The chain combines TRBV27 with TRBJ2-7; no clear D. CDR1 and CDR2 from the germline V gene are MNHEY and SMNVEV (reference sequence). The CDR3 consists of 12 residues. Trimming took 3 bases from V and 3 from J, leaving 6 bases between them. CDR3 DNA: TGTGCCAGCAGTTTTTCCGGCTACGAGCAGTACTTC. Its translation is CASSFSGYEQYF.

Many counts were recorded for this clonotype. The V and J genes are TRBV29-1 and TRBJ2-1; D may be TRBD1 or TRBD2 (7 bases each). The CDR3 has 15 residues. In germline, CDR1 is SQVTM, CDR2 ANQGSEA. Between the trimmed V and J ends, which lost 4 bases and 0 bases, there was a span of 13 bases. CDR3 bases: TGCAGCGTTGCCCAGGGGGGGAGCTCCTACAATGAGCAGTTCTTC. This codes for CSVAQGGSSYNEQFF.